These T cell receptor beta chains were read from a single sample in a study of beta chain features in type 1 diabetes. The data were produced by immunoSEQ multiplex PCR, yet TCRdb's version contains in-frame clones alone and is incomplete. The sample lists 350,000 to 400,000 clones, around an eighth occurring once. The sequencing sample was made of naive CD4+ T cells from blood. These receptors all come from a woman aged 18-29 years with type 1 diabetes. The CDR3 runs from the conserved cysteine through the conserved F or W. Fields, in order: CDR3 protein, J gene, V gene, clone size. The size of a clone is reported for some rows only, either as once, few or many, or as a class for expanded clones.

cdr3_aa: CASSLVPGRHGYTF
j_call: TRBJ1-2
v_call: TRBV7-2
clone_size: NA

cdr3_aa: CASSPLNFEQYF
j_call: TRBJ2-7
v_call: TRBV7-2
clone_size: few

cdr3_aa: CASRQDSYGYTF
j_call: TRBJ1-2
v_call: TRBV2
clone_size: few

cdr3_aa: CASSFQGSGEKLFF
j_call: TRBJ1-4
v_call: TRBV7-2
clone_size: NA

cdr3_aa: CAIKDRETDTGELFF
j_call: TRBJ2-2
v_call: TRBV10-3
clone_size: few

cdr3_aa: CASSVGQALGSSYNEQFF
j_call: TRBJ2-1
v_call: TRBV9
clone_size: NA

cdr3_aa: CASSQVVGTGSEQFF
j_call: TRBJ2-1
v_call: TRBV4-3
clone_size: few

cdr3_aa: CASSARTASGEKLFF
j_call: TRBJ1-4
v_call: TRBV7-2
clone_size: few

cdr3_aa: CASSVSSGSSYEQYF
j_call: TRBJ2-7
v_call: TRBV9
clone_size: few

cdr3_aa: CASSLGQGDTEAFF
j_call: TRBJ1-1
v_call: TRBV18
clone_size: NA

cdr3_aa: CASSLGALGGGLADTQYF
j_call: TRBJ2-3
v_call: TRBV11-2
clone_size: few

cdr3_aa: CSAKTGEQYF
j_call: TRBJ2-7
v_call: TRBV29-1
clone_size: few

cdr3_aa: CASSQEGQATGELFF
j_call: TRBJ2-2
v_call: TRBV4-3
clone_size: few

cdr3_aa: CATSRDSNNQPQHF
j_call: TRBJ1-5
v_call: TRBV5-4
clone_size: few

cdr3_aa: CATSGRGGTDTQYF
j_call: TRBJ2-3
v_call: TRBV15
clone_size: few

cdr3_aa: CASSSNNWGTGINSPLHF
j_call: TRBJ1-6
v_call: TRBV7-9
clone_size: NA

cdr3_aa: CASSPGTAVTYEQYF
j_call: TRBJ2-7
v_call: TRBV6-6
clone_size: NA